The text below deals with one T cell receptor (beta chain). No antigen is known for it. Its ends do not fully match the called genes, so a read error is possible. Spanning cysteine to phenylalanine, the CDR3 consists of 16 amino acids. The kept DNA is CDR3 alone, 48 bases in frame from the first base. CDR1 MNHNS and CDR2 SASEGT are derived from the germline V gene. In total, approximately 690 healthy bone marrow donors made up the cohort. Cohort members were all nominally healthy when sampled, although unrecorded immune exposures were likely present. The donor tested CMV seropositive and was one of the 289 seropositive cohort members. A peripheral blood sample was provided by each donor, and peripheral blood mononuclear cells were used for TCR beta sequencing. Genomic DNA extraction from the blood cell samples was performed with the Qiagen DNeasy Blood Extraction Kit. To prepare the library, the immunoSEQ multiplex PCR assay was applied. For the multiplex PCR, a mixture combining 60 forward primers for TCR Vbeta segments and 13 reverse primers for TCR Jbeta segments was used. The CDR3 region of rearranged TCR beta genes was amplified from genomic DNA by a multiplex PCR assay. The Illumina HiSeq System was used to sequence the amplified TCR beta libraries as 87-base-pair reads. Per the source publication's procedure: Across the roughly 640 repertoires, a later analysis counted tens of millions of unique TCR beta chains, 9 million to 14 million of which were shared by at least two donors. A nearest-neighbor algorithm error-corrected the raw reads and collapsed the reads into unique sequences, merging closely related sequences to remove PCR and sequencing errors. V, D and J gene segments were assigned by aligning CDR3 sequences to IMGT reference sequences. For a sequence to be retained, at least a six-nucleotide match to both a V gene segment and a J gene segment was required. Rearrangements were classified as productive when the CDR3 lacked stop codons and remained in frame with V and J, and all other rearrangements were classified as non-productive. CDR3 was defined according to IMGT convention as the region running from the second conserved V-encoded cysteine to the conserved J-encoded phenylalanine. The earlier analysis of 500 to 750 of the donors excluded any sequence lacking an unambiguous match to a single V gene segment. In an earlier analysis of roughly 600 of the donors, a V segment was called functional when productive rearrangements were above 56.7%, and segregating when the standard deviation between donors exceeded 5%. To diagnose cytomegalovirus status from the catalog of TCR beta chain sequences, a statistical classification framework was built. In a later analysis, TCR nucleotide sequences were compared against IMGT/GENE-DB human TR gene sequences so that V and J genes could be assigned. A later analysis assigned CDR3 sequences and most-parsimonious VDJ recombination scenarios with the TCRdist pipeline. In a later analysis, each TCR beta chain was defined by its CDR3 amino acid sequence together with its V-gene family, and reads lacking a unique V-gene family were excluded. To address suspected cross-contamination and a sequencing artifact, a later analysis removed over 500 highly shared, low-generation-probability nucleotide sequences. For each public chain, a later analysis derived a clonal expansion index from normalized ranks of inferred template counts within each repertoire. In a later analysis, generation probabilities were computed with a VDJ recombination model fitted to out-of-frame rearrangements, and the resulting probabilities were checked against IGoR. In a later analysis, TCR-TCR, TCR-HLA and TCR-CMV co-occurrence was scored with hypergeometric tests, and a repertoire-size bias correction was applied to TCR pairs. False discovery rates were estimated in a later analysis by permuting HLA or CMV assignments 20 times. A later analysis grouped co-occurring TCRs with DBSCAN, adding TCRdist sequence similarity when clustering within HLA-allele-positive subsets. Co-occurrence clustering excluded repertoires with fewer than 30,000 or more than 120,000 public chains, plus five with anomalous nucleotide sharing. The immuneACCESS repertoire file appears here via TCRdb, limited to in-frame rearrangements. These files lack a portion of the clones; in checked studies, under half of the deficit traces to unresolved V genes, and the cause of the others is not known. That table gives V, J and clone size, and the DNA gave D and trimming. Recorded for this sample are some 120,000 clones; about 66% of them occurred a single time. The ten largest clones add up to approximately 1.5% of the sample.

This record comes from a study of cytomegalovirus exposure and HLA in healthy donors (dated by TCRdb to 2017 to 2019). Background on the whole study: In an earlier analysis of approximately 640 of the donors, 276 Gb of sequence data and 90 million to 120 million unique TCR beta sequences from about 190 million T cells were reported. An early release that covered about 640 HLA-typed donors contained about 290 gigabases of sequencing data and 70 million to 100 million unique TCR sequences. A later analysis re-examined previously published TCR beta repertoires from over 500 donors and added high-resolution HLA genotyping to investigate patterns of TCR occurrence. The later analysis used no new phenotypic data to find candidate immune exposures, relying instead on TCR beta sequences and their occurrence across donors. About five DR-DQ haplotypes were treated as single units for association and clustering because of strong linkage in the cohort. A later genetic analysis used genome-wide SNP genotypes for about 65% of the 666 donors, treating that subset as a discovery cohort. The genetic ancestry cluster associated with self-reported Caucasian donors included approximately 85% of the roughly 380 genotyped donors. Across under 500 genotyped donors of the cohort, an average of roughly 250,000 unique TCR beta nucleotide sequences per donor were sequenced, and 15% to 20% of those sequences were non-productive. To predict cytomegalovirus infection status, the study brought together high-throughput TCR immunosequencing, statistical association of individual TCRs with disease status, and machine learning. The study was designed to test whether signatures of past pathogen exposure could be identified by cataloging public T cell receptors. The number of donors typed differed by locus, with about 629-640 for A, B, C, DRB1 and DQB1, roughly 550 for DQA1, under 610 for DPA1, and approximately 470 for DPB1. Along with the roughly 670-subject first cohort, a separate validation cohort of around 110 different subjects was used. All discovery cohort repertoires had been generated using a single sequencing platform. In an earlier analysis of several hundred of the donors, high-throughput TCR beta sequencing was used to judge whether each TCR beta V gene segment behaved as functional or pseudogenic. Donor age, sex, ethnicity and CMV serostatus were collected together with the repertoire data. HLA typing covered class I and class II loci at four-digit resolution. Using immunosequencing, the study profiled T cell repertoires from 640 or so subjects and related those repertoires to cytomegalovirus serostatus. Study-level results and caveats: In a later genetic analysis, a missense DCLRE1C variant was associated with V-gene and J-gene trimming of TCR beta chains, and the association was replicated in an independent cohort. According to a later analysis, parvovirus B19, influenza, CMV and Epstein-Barr virus appeared linked to several top co-occurrence clusters. In vitro tests confirmed that three of the cytomegalovirus-associated TCR beta chains recognize cytomegalovirus antigens. The presence/absence analyses assumed that sequencing depth was roughly uniform across donors, and that assumption may not be true. For the cohort, immune exposure information was limited to CMV serostatus. In a later analysis, most CMV-associated TCR beta chains were found to appear HLA-restricted, with HLA associations seemingly driven largely by CMV exposure. Most TCR sequences were seen in very few donors, while some public TCRs were found in many individuals. Cytomegalovirus status was reported to be diagnosed by the classifier with high specificity and sensitivity in both the original and validation cohorts. It was suggested by the authors that the approach could potentially be generalized to other disease states and immunological phenotypes. A later analysis found that HLA-associated TCR beta chains were more clonally expanded and had lower generation probabilities than equally common non-associated chains. Some IMGT-functional V segments, including TRBV6-2 and TRBV6-3, could not be told apart with the 87-base-pair reads, so those segments were excluded. A total of around 150 TCR beta chains were listed by the study as associated with cytomegalovirus. In this cohort, only TCR beta chains were sequenced, and detectable features were limited by the absence of alpha or paired-chain data. At a false discovery rate of 0.05, a later analysis linked around 17,000 TCR beta sequences to specific HLA alleles. According to a later analysis, TCR association rates differed among HLA loci, with DRB1 alleles showing the most associated TCRs and HLA-C alleles showing the fewest. According to a later genetic analysis, donors in an Asian-associated ancestry cluster had fewer N-insertions in productive TCRs than the approximately 710-donor mean. Linkage disequilibrium might explain the correlated functional status among segregating V segments, but an unknown experimental factor could not be excluded. When HLA alleles, especially DR and DQ, strongly co-occurred, attributing TCR associations to individual alleles was difficult. Because HLA typing was unavailable for some donors at each locus, only the typed subset was used in association tests. In an earlier analysis of around 600 of the donors, most TCR beta V segments appeared in productive rearrangements about 87% or about 30% of the time, broadly matching IMGT annotations. The earlier analysis of 587 of the donors excluded 15 to 20 rarely observed V segments, including chromosome 9 orphons, because counts were too low. The sequencing pipeline was judged likely to have produced a cluster of highly shared sequence variants as a technical artifact. A further reported finding was that TCR beta sequences accurately predicted the HLA-A and HLA-B alleles for most subjects in the first cohort.

The sequence is built from TRBV6-1 and TRBJ1-1; the best D guess is TRBD1, with 6 bases matching. This clonotype was sampled from a man aged 25 to 40 in good health and CMV-seropositive. The specimen sequenced was PBMCs. The CDR3 reads as follows: CAISERSGAMNTEAFF. The DNA sequence reads TGTGCCATCAGTGAGCGGTCAGGGGCAATGAACACTGAAGCTTTCTTT.